The entry that follows covers one TCR beta chain sequence. The clone's antigen remains unknown. Per-nucleotide qualities are absent, and no much larger clonotype sits a single base away. One collaborating source in Seattle enrolled patients while the patients were actively infected and followed the patients over time throughout the course of disease. Collaborating institutions collected whole blood in K2EDTA tubes following their own protocols. For TCRbeta analysis, collaborators shipped samples as frozen whole blood, isolated PBMCs, or DNA extracted from either of those sample types. This record belongs to a study of blood T cell repertoires in COVID-19 (dated by TCRdb to the early 2020s). About the study as a whole: The collaborator samples originated in the United States, Italy and Spain and spanned the acute and convalescent phases of COVID-19. The material from the prospective study consisted of cDNA or gDNA derived from T cells, B-cell-depleted T cells, or PBMCs. Subjects who had been exposed to COVID-19, were actively infected with it, or had recovered from it provided the deeply sampled blood TCRbeta repertoires that made up the dataset. The repertoires were released in a freely available public database intended as a resource for research on the immune response to SARS-CoV-2. The samples were drawn from two sources: the first 160 participants of the ongoing ImmuneRACE study, and over 950 subjects contributed by 6 global collaborators. Sample metadata almost always included a de-identified subject ID, COVID-19 status, age in years and sex. Where available, HLA class I and class II types were obtained from metadata supplied by the sample provider rather than from assay-based typing. What the research found in general, with its limitations: The amount of clinical and demographic metadata varied by source and participant and was provided uncurated.

V is shortened by 5 bases, J by 5 bases, and the region joining them spans 15 bases. Its CDR3 holds 14 amino acids, cysteine through phenylalanine. Solely the CDR3 DNA is kept, with 42 bases framed from the first base. Via the germline V gene, CDR1 is SGHTA and CDR2 FQGTGA. TCRbeta CDR3 regions were amplified from genomic DNA by means of the immunoSEQ Assay, a bias-controlled multiplex PCR. The paper's data handling went like this. The number of nucleated cells in each sample was estimated by amplification of reference gene primers within the assay. To quantify the absolute abundance of each unique TCRbeta CDR3 rearrangement, sequence reads were collapsed and filtered. For each sample, productive Simpson clonality was calculated as the square root of Simpson's diversity index across productive rearrangements. The source is immuneACCESS, and TCRdb retained only in-frame sequences with V and J called. Part of the clones is not carried over; for the studies checked, unresolved V genes explain less than half of this, and the remainder is unexplained. V and J calls and clone size follow that table, whereas D and trimming were derived from the DNA. The sample table lists 250,000 to 350,000 clones, roughly 90% of them with a count of one. Approximately 10% of the sample is held by the ten biggest clonotypes.

The clonotype comes from a woman aged 30 to 39 with COVID-19, enrolled during active disease. The specimen sequenced was peripheral blood. The chain is assembled from TRBV7-3 and TRBJ2-5; TRBD2 is possibly the D segment (5 matching bases). The DNA reads TGTGCCAGCAGCCCAAGGGCTAGCTCGGAGACCCAGTACTTC. It specifies CASSPRASSETQYF.